Following are 28 T cell receptor beta chains from one sample sequenced in a study of neurological immune-mediated disorders. TCRdb itself ran the 5' RACE reads through MiXCR, one entry per CDR3 protein. The sample comprises about 80,000 distinct CDR3 sequences, 5.8% of which are singletons, and roughly 7.9% rests with the top ten. The time point denotes: longitudinal time-point 2. The specimen sequenced was PBMCs. The receptors shown here come from a woman aged 60-75 years with multiple sclerosis.

This clonotype was seen repeatedly, ten times or more. The V and J genes are TRBV6-6 and TRBJ1-1; D might be TRBD1 (5 bases). The germline V gene has CDR1 MNHNY and CDR2 SVGAGI (reference sequence). The CDR3 is 14 residues long. V lost 4 bases and J 4 bases, leaving 13 bases between the germline ends. CDR3 protein: CASSSPGRGTEAFF. In DNA, the CDR3 is TGTGCCAGCAGTTCCCCGGGGCGCGGCACTGAAGCTTTCTTT.

At least ten counts were recorded for this clonotype. The V call is TRBV6-4, the J call TRBJ1-4; D is undetermined. The CDR3 contains 13 residues. CDR1 MRHNA and CDR2 SNTAGT come from the germline V gene. Trimming cost V 8 bases and J 6 bases, with 13 bases left between them. The CDR3 reads CASPSPIHEKLFF. CDR3 nucleotides: TGTGCCAGCCCTTCTCCCATCCATGAAAAACTGTTTTTT.

This clonotype was found many times. The J gene is TRBJ2-2, the V gene TRBV20-1; 7 bases are a match to TRBD2. Germline values: CDR1 DFQATT, CDR2 SNEGSKA (reference sequence). The CDR3 spans 16 residues. V lost 0 bases and J lost 5; bases outside the gene matches: 9. Here the CDR3 reads CSARDEWEGLTGELFF. In DNA, the CDR3 is TGCAGTGCTAGAGATGAGTGGGAGGGATTAACCGGGGAGCTGTTTTTT.

There are many counts of this clonotype. The V and J genes are TRBV20-1 and TRBJ2-7, with 7 bases fitting TRBD1. The CDR3 extends over 13 amino acids. The ends lost 4 bases at V and 4 bases at J; junction bases unmatched: 7. The germline V gene has CDR1 DFQATT and CDR2 SNEGSKA (reference sequence). CDR3 in amino acids: CSATTGKIYEQYF. The CDR3 region has the DNA TGCAGTGCTACGACAGGGAAGATATACGAGCAGTACTTC.

This clonotype was counted many times. This chain links TRBV7-6 with TRBJ1-4, with no clear D. V lost 4 bases and J lost 0, with 6 bases in between. Germline V gene sequence: CDR1 SGHVS, CDR2 FNYEAQ. This CDR3 spans 14 amino acids. The CDR3 sequence: CASSWTPTNEKLFF. DNA for the CDR3: TGTGCCAGCAGCTGGACTCCAACTAATGAAAAACTGTTTTTT.

This clonotype was detected many times. The V gene is TRBV28, the J gene TRBJ2-5; TRBD2 might be the D (7 bases). Per germline, CDR1 MDHEN and CDR2 SYDVKM. The ends were cut back, 5 bases at V and 2 bases at J, with 12 bases in the middle. The CDR3 has 14 amino acids. The CDR3 bases are TGTGCCAGCAGTGAGGGGGGGGCACAAGAGACCCAGTACTTC. The encoded protein is CASSEGGAQETQYF.

This clonotype occurred many times. V and J are TRBV25-1 and TRBJ1-3; 7 nucleotides agree with TRBD1. CDR1 and CDR2 from the germline V gene are MGHDK and SYGVNS. V was clipped by 5 bases and J by 2 bases; unmatched bases: 3. The CDR3 spans 14 residues. The CDR3 here is CASSITGAGNTIYF. In DNA, the CDR3 is TGTGCCAGCAGTATAACAGGGGCTGGAAACACCATATATTTT.

This clonotype was seen many times. The chain has TRBV12-3 or TRBV12-4 and TRBJ2-7, with D hard to call. The length of the CDR3 is 13 residues. V was clipped by 5 bases and J by 6 bases, with 14 bases between them. CDR3 sequence: CASSPVAPGEQYF. In DNA, the CDR3 is TGTGCCAGCAGTCCCGTCGCCCCGGGCGAGCAGTACTTC.

This clonotype was seen only a few times. A much larger clone differs from this one at a single base, so this may be a read error. J is TRBJ1-1 and V is TRBV20-1, with D perhaps matching TRBD1 (6 bases). Trimming pared 8 bases from V and 8 bases from J, leaving 15 bases between. CDR1 and CDR2 from the germline V gene are DFQATT and SNEGSKA (reference sequence). The CDR3 has 11 residues. CDR3 bases: TGCAGTTATAGACAGGTCTCAGAAGCTTTCTTT. Translation: CSYRQVSEAFF.

At least ten counts were recorded for this clonotype. The CDR3 loop is CASSLLGSYEQYF. The DNA of the CDR3 is TGCGCCAGCAGCTTGTTGGGCTCCTACGAGCAGTACTTC. This rearrangement joins TRBV5-1 to TRBJ2-7; D gene ambiguous. The CDR3 loop spans 13 amino acids. CDR1 and CDR2 from the germline V gene are SGHRS and YFSETQ. V dropped 1 base and J dropped 0 bases, with 5 bases sitting between them. The variable domain in full, completed from reference TRBV5-1 and TRBJ2-7, reads KAGVTQTPRYLIKTRGQQVTLSCSPISGHRSVSWYQQTPGQGLQFLFEYFSETQRNKGNFPGRFSGRQFSNSRSEMNVSTLELGDSALYLCASSLLGSYEQYFGPGTRLTVT.

Regarding this clonotype: A much larger clone is a single base away; this may be a read error. Likely a read error: the CDR3 ends without its conserved phenylalanine or tryptophan. The chain has TRBV7-6 and TRBJ2-5; D ambiguous. CDR1 and CDR2 from the germline V gene are SGHVS and FNYEAQ. V was pared by 0 bases and J by 5 bases, with 10 bases between. The CDR3 is 14 residues long. CDR3 in amino acids: CASSLAGPEETQYL. Written as DNA, the CDR3 is TGTGCCAGCAGCTTAGCAGGCCCGGAGGAGACCCAGTACTTA.

This clonotype has a count of ten or more. The chain employs TRBV5-1 and TRBJ2-3, with TRBD1 matching over 8 bases. This CDR3 has 15 amino acids. Germline loops: CDR1 SGHRS, CDR2 YFSETQ. After removal of 5 bases from V and 2 bases from J, the junction contained 7 bases not matched to a gene. CDR3 in DNA: TGCGCCAGCAGACGCGGACAGGGAGTCACAGATACGCAGTATTTT. As protein: CASRRGQGVTDTQYF.

This clonotype was recorded many times. The rearrangement links TRBV5-6 to TRBJ2-5, with D perhaps given as TRBD1 or TRBD2 (5 bases each). Trimming removed 4 bases from V and 1 base from J, with 20 bases in between. The CDR3 runs 17 residues. Germline values: CDR1 SGHDT, CDR2 YYEEEE. The CDR3 sequence is CASSESLARGLQETQYF. CDR3 nucleotides: TGTGCCAGCAGCGAATCACTCGCCCGGGGCCTCCAAGAGACCCAGTACTTC.

This clonotype was counted once. This chain connects TRBV30 to TRBJ2-7; maybe TRBD1 (6 bases). There are 16 residues in the CDR3. V was clipped by 0 bases and J by 0 bases, with 15 bases between them. Per germline, CDR1 GTSNPN and CDR2 SVGIG (reference sequence). The CDR3 nucleotides read TGTGCCTGGAGTGTTTTGGGACACTTGAGCTCCTACGAGCAGTACTTC. Translating it yields CAWSVLGHLSSYEQYF.

This clonotype was counted ten times or more. The chain employs TRBV5-1 and TRBJ2-7, with TRBD1 matching over 7 bases. The CDR3 runs 14 residues. In germline, CDR1 is SGHRS, CDR2 YFSETQ. Trimming took 4 bases from V and 4 from J; bases not matched to a gene: 8. CDR3 DNA sequence: TGCGCCAGCAGCCAACGACAGGGTCTATACGAGCAGTACTTC. This translates into CASSQRQGLYEQYF.

This clonotype was recorded many times. The rearrangement links TRBV11-2 to TRBJ2-2, with 9 bases fitting TRBD1. The CDR3 loop spans 16 amino acids. The germline V gene encodes CDR1 SGHAT and CDR2 FQNNGV. Germline trimming cut 0 bases from V and 7 bases from J; bases unmatched to any gene: 6. The CDR3 nucleotides read TGTGCCAGCAGCTTAGAAACAGGGGGCGACGGCGGGGAGCTGTTTTTT. Its translation: CASSLETGGDGGELFF. The entire variable domain, with the rest obtained from reference TRBV11-2 and TRBJ2-2, is as follows: EAGVAQSPRYKIIEKRQSVAFWCNPISGHATLYWYQQILGQGPKLLIQFQNNGVVDDSQLPKDRFSAERLKGVDSTLKIQPAKLEDSAVYLCASSLETGGDGGELFFGEGSRLTVL.

This clonotype was observed a few times. The chain recombines TRBV7-9 with TRBJ1-4; TRBD1 matches 8 bases. Germline values: CDR1 SEHNR, CDR2 FQNEAQ (reference sequence). The CDR3 is 15 amino acids. The V gene end was trimmed by 5 bases and the J gene end by 8 bases; junction bases not matched to a gene: 10. The CDR3 spells CASSPNRGSGEKLFF. CDR3 DNA sequence: TGTGCCAGCAGCCCCAACAGGGGGTCCGGGGAAAAACTGTTTTTT. The entire variable domain, with the rest obtained from reference TRBV7-9 and TRBJ1-4, is as follows: DTGVSQNPRHKITKRGQNVTFRCDPISEHNRLYWYRQTLGQGPEFLTYFQNEAQLEKSRLLSDRFSAERPKGSFSTLEIQRTEQGDSAMYLCASSPNRGSGEKLFFGSGTQLSVL.

In its sample, this clonotype was seen many times. This chain links TRBV3-1 with TRBJ2-3, with D tentatively TRBD2 (6 bases). CDR1 is LGHDT and CDR2 is YNNKEL in the germline V gene (reference sequence). V lost 1 base, J lost 6 bases, and 17 bases lay in between. This CDR3 is 16 amino acids long. This chain's CDR3 is CASSQGVAGRSDTQYF. In nucleotides, the CDR3 is TGTGCCAGCAGCCAAGGTGTGGCGGGAAGATCGGATACGCAGTATTTT.

This clonotype was detected many times. This chain links TRBV28 with TRBJ1-1; 11 bases align to TRBD1. In germline, CDR1 is MDHEN, CDR2 SYDVKM. The CDR3 totals 15 residues. V shed 7 bases, J shed 4 bases, and the junction held 8 bases outside the gene matches. Here the CDR3 DNA reads TGTGCCAGCAACCTGATCGGGACAGGGGGCACTGAAGCTTTCTTT. The encoded protein is CASNLIGTGGTEAFF.

This clonotype was found many times. The CDR3 protein is CASSQTANKGEKLFF. Written as DNA, the CDR3 is TGTGCCAGCAGCCAAACGGCTAACAAGGGGGAAAAACTGTTTTTT. The chain carries TRBV5-5 and TRBJ1-4; D is perhaps TRBD1 (5 bases). The CDR3 covers 15 residues. V was clipped by 4 bases and J by 8 bases, with 18 bases between them. From germline, CDR1 is SGHKS and CDR2 YYEKEE (reference sequence).

This clonotype has ten or more counts. The chain couples TRBV12-3 or TRBV12-4 to TRBJ1-1; 8 bases agree with TRBD1. CDR3 length: 16 residues. Trimming removed 4 bases from V and 2 bases from J; junction bases left unmatched: 9. The CDR3 region has the DNA TGTGCCAGCAGTTCCACCCTAGGGACAGGAAACACTGAAGCTTTCTTT. It is translated as CASSSTLGTGNTEAFF.

By frequency in the sample, this clonotype is medium-sized. The chain carries TRBV20-1 and TRBJ1-6, with 10 bases identical to TRBD1. The CDR3 consists of 15 residues. The V gene end was trimmed by 2 bases and the J gene end by 6 bases; junction bases not matched to a gene: 4. Germline V gene data show CDR1 as DFQATT and CDR2 as SNEGSKA (reference sequence). The CDR3 is CSARWDRGANSPLHF. For the CDR3, the DNA is TGCAGTGCTAGATGGGACAGGGGCGCTAATTCACCCCTCCACTTT.

In this sample, this clonotype turned up many times. This sequence joins TRBV15 and TRBJ2-5; no clear D gene. V lost 0 bases to trimming and J lost 1 base, with 9 bases between them. Germline V CDR1 and CDR2: LNHNV, YYDKDF (reference sequence). The CDR3 runs to 15 residues. The CDR3 loop is CATSRDLHRQETQYF. In nucleotides, the CDR3 is TGTGCCACCAGCAGAGATCTTCACCGCCAAGAGACCCAGTACTTC.

The table lists this clonotype with many counts. This chain links TRBV5-1 with TRBJ1-2; D gene uncertain. The V end was cut by 0 bases, the J end by 2 bases, with 11 bases between. The germline V gene has CDR1 SGHRS and CDR2 YFSETQ. This CDR3 has 15 residues. The chain's CDR3 is CASSLEPELNYGYTF. CDR3 in DNA: TGCGCCAGCAGCTTGGAACCAGAATTAAACTATGGCTACACCTTC.

This clonotype was picked up many times. The chain combines TRBV12-3 or TRBV12-4 with TRBJ2-3; the D gene could be TRBD1 or TRBD2 (5 bases each). The CDR3 runs to 18 residues. V shed 2 bases and J shed 0 bases, with 18 bases lying between them. The CDR3 region has the DNA TGTGCCAGCAGTTTAAGTCTTGGGGCCGGGAAAAGCACAGATACGCAGTATTTT. This encodes CASSLSLGAGKSTDTQYF.

This clonotype was seen at least ten times. V gene TRBV3-1 combines with J gene TRBJ2-3; tentatively, D is TRBD1 (5 bases). CDR3 size: 16 residues. The V and J ends lost 2 bases and 6 bases respectively, with 18 bases between them. CDR1 is LGHDT, CDR2 YNNKEL, per germline (reference sequence). The CDR3 nucleotides read TGTGCCAGCAGCCAACCCCCCGCTGGGGCGGACGATACGCAGTATTTT. Its translation is CASSQPPAGADDTQYF.

V usage is TRBV20-1 and J usage is TRBJ1-5, with a tentative D call TRBD1 (5 bases). Trimming shortened V by 2 bases and J by 8 bases, and 16 bases separated the two germline ends. The CDR3 has 14 amino acids. Germline V CDR1 and CDR2: DFQATT, SNEGSKA (reference sequence). The DNA for the CDR3 is TGCAGTGCTAGATTATCTCAGGGTGGTAAGCCCCAGCATTTT. Encoded protein: CSARLSQGGKPQHF.

This clonotype was seen repeatedly, ten times or more. The rearrangement links TRBV3-1 to TRBJ1-1; tentative D call: TRBD1 (5 bases). CDR1 and CDR2 from the germline V gene are LGHDT and YNNKEL (reference sequence). This CDR3 spans 13 amino acids. The ends were cut back, 5 bases at V and 0 bases at J, with 7 bases in the middle. CDR3 region: CASSTDMNTEAFF. CDR3 bases: TGTGCCAGCAGCACGGACATGAACACTGAAGCTTTCTTT.